This TCR beta chain was observed in a study of cytomegalovirus exposure and HLA in healthy donors. Study findings and constraints: A classifier reportedly called cytomegalovirus status with high sensitivity and specificity. A list of 150 to 200 TCR beta chains associated with cytomegalovirus was given.

This CDR3 contains 13 residues. Germline V CDR1 and CDR2: GTSNPN, SVGIG (reference sequence). Unmatched junction bases numbered 5, after V lost 2 bases and J lost 8 bases. Some clones are missing from TCRdb's copy, which holds only in-frame ones; the method was immunoSEQ multiplex PCR. This table holds over 200,000 clones, around 88% found once. In the case of this clone: Its specificity is unknown.

The source of this sequence is a woman between 18 and 30 years old in good health and CMV-seronegative. This rearrangement joins TRBV30 to TRBJ2-1, with 8 bases lining up with TRBD2. Sequenced: PBMCs. The CDR3 nucleotides read TGTGCCTGGAGTCCGGGGGGGGCCCATGAGCAGTTCTTC. Amino acid sequence: CAWSPGGAHEQFF.